These T cell receptor beta chains were read from a single sample in a study of T cells in Graves' hyperthyroidism and ophthalmopathy. TCRdb processed the multiplex PCR reads anew with MiXCR; each CDR3 protein has one entry. The sample carries about 590,000 distinct CDR3 sequences, approximately 15% recorded once. The sample comprised blood. The receptor set was obtained from a woman aged 25-40 years with Graves' hyperthyroidism. Each CDR3 is given with its conserved first and last residue. The order of the fields is D gene, V gene, J gene, clone size, CDR3 DNA, CDR3 protein. D genes are given only for firm matches. Some rows have no size entry. The others give once, few or many, or a class for an expanded clone.

TRBD1,TRBV7-9,TRBJ2-2,many,TGTGCCAGCAGCAACTCGACAGGGGACGGGGAGCTGTTTTTT,CASSNSTGDGELFF
TRBD2,TRBV6-1,TRBJ2-5,many,TGTGCCAGCAGGACCCGACTAGCGGGAGGTGGGGAAGAGACCCAGTACTTC,CASRTRLAGGGEETQYF
.,TRBV27,TRBJ2-3,many,TGTGCCAGCAGTCTCCCCGGTCAAGCAGATACGCAGTATTTT,CASSLPGQADTQYF
.,TRBV6-1,TRBJ1-3,few,TGTGCCATCAGTGAAGGAGACAGGATCTCTGGAAACACCATATATTTT,CAISEGDRISGNTIYF
TRBD1,TRBV9,TRBJ1-3,.,TGTGCCAGCAGCCCCAGCCCAGGGGGAGGAAACACCACATATTTT,CASSPSPGGGNTTYF
.,TRBV5-1,TRBJ2-1,many,TGCGCCAGCAGCGGAACGGGGGATGAGCAGTTCTTC,CASSGTGDEQFF
TRBD2,TRBV20-1,TRBJ2-2,few,TGCAGTGCTAGAAAAGGACTAGCGGGAGTTTCCACCGGGGAGCTGTTTTTT,CSARKGLAGVSTGELFF
.,TRBV12-3/TRBV12-4,TRBJ2-3,many,TGTGCCAGCAGTTTATCTGGGCTAGTTCAGTATTTT,CASSLSGLVQYF
TRBD2,TRBV11-2,TRBJ2-7,many,TGTGCCAGCAGCCTCGGGGGAGGGCGGTACGAGCAGTACTTC,CASSLGGGRYEQYF
.,TRBV5-6,TRBJ1-5,few,TGTGCCAGCATCCGAGGTCAGGGGCGACTAGGACAGCCCCAGCATTTT,CASIRGQGRLGQPQHF
.,TRBV6-1,TRBJ2-7,many,TGTGCCAGCAGTGAATCGACAGGCATCTCCTACGAGCAGTACTTC,CASSESTGISYEQYF
.,TRBV19,TRBJ2-1,few,TGTGCCAGTAGTATATACAGCATAACCTACAATGAGCAGTTCTTC,CASSIYSITYNEQFF
TRBD1,TRBV11-2,TRBJ2-5,many,TGTGCCAGTAGGACAGGCAACCAAGAGACCCAGTACTTC,CASRTGNQETQYF
.,TRBV5-1,TRBJ1-1,.,TGCGCCAGCAGCTTGGAAGTCGGGATGGCCACTGAAGCTCTCTTT,CASSLEVGMATEALF
.,TRBV6-1,TRBJ2-3,few,TGTGCCAGCAGGGGCCCAGGGGTAGATACGCAGTATTTT,CASRGPGVDTQYF
.,TRBV6-1,TRBJ2-7,.,TGTGCCAGCAGCAGGACCGCCTACTACGAGCAGTACTTC,CASSRTAYYEQYF
TRBD2,TRBV13,TRBJ2-1,few,TGTGCCAGCAGCTCCTCTAGCGGATACAATGAGCAGTTCTTC,CASSSSSGYNEQFF
TRBD2,TRBV27,TRBJ2-1,.,TGTGCCAGCACCCACAACATCCCACTAGCGGGAGGGGTCAATGAGCAGTTCTTC,CASTHNIPLAGGVNEQFF
TRBD2,TRBV7-9,TRBJ2-7,many,TGTGCCAGCACCCCGTTCCAAGCGGGAGGGTTGTACGAGCAGTACTTC,CASTPFQAGGLYEQYF
.,TRBV3-1,TRBJ2-3,few,TGTGCCAGCAGCCCGCCAGAGATAGCAGATACGCAGTATTTT,CASSPPEIADTQYF
TRBD2,TRBV19,TRBJ2-7,.,TGTGCCAGTAGTCATTTATTGAGACTAGCGGGGATGAACTACGAGCAGTACTTC,CASSHLLRLAGMNYEQYF
.,TRBV9,TRBJ2-1,many,TGTGCCAGCGGCTCTACCTACAATGAGCAGTTCTTC,CASGSTYNEQFF
TRBD1,TRBV6-1,TRBJ1-1,many,TGTGCCAGCAGTGAATTAAGCGGACAGGGGCGGACTGAAGCTTTCTTT,CASSELSGQGRTEAFF
TRBD2,TRBV3-1,TRBJ2-1,many,TGTGCCAGCAGCCGAGGGACTAGCGTAAACAATGAGCAGTTCTTC,CASSRGTSVNNEQFF
TRBD2,TRBV3-1,TRBJ2-1,.,TGTGCCAGCAGTCCAACCGGGACTAGCGGGGTCCTTGAAATAAATGAGCAGTTCTTC,CASSPTGTSGVLEINEQFF
.,TRBV20-1,TRBJ1-3,few,TGCAGTGCTAGCCGTTTCCAGGGGAATTTTCTATCTGGAAACACCATATATTTT,CSASRFQGNFLSGNTIYF
TRBD2,TRBV6-1,TRBJ2-3,many,TGTGCCAGCAGTGAAATGGGCGGGAGGGGAACAGATACGCAGTATTTT,CASSEMGGRGTDTQYF
TRBD1,TRBV7-3,TRBJ1-4,.,TGTGCCAGCAGCCACGGGACAGGGTCGGAAAAACTGTTTTTT,CASSHGTGSEKLFF
.,TRBV11-2,TRBJ2-7,many,TGTGCCAGCAGCGCCAACGACTGGCGCTCCTACGAGCAGTACTTC,CASSANDWRSYEQYF
TRBD1,TRBV10-3,TRBJ2-5,many,TGTGCCATCAGTACAGGGGACGCGAGCCAAGAGACCCAGTACTTC,CAISTGDASQETQYF
.,TRBV29-1,TRBJ2-6,.,TGCAGCGTTGAGTCAGGGGCCGGGGCCAACGTCCTGACTTTC,CSVESGAGANVLTF
TRBD2,TRBV5-1,TRBJ2-1,.,TGCGCCAGCAGCTTGACTAGCGGCACTAAAGGGAATGAGCAGTTCTTC,CASSLTSGTKGNEQFF
TRBD2,TRBV6-1,TRBJ2-1,many,TGTGCCAGCAGTTCCAGACTAGCCAGATACAATGAGCAGTTCTTC,CASSSRLARYNEQFF
.,TRBV7-9,TRBJ2-7,many,TGTGCCAGCAGTTTTCCCCCGGTCTACGAGCAGTACTTC,CASSFPPVYEQYF
.,TRBV27,TRBJ1-5,few,TGTGCCAGCAGCCCCGTTGGGGGGGTCAATCAGCCCCAGCATTTT,CASSPVGGVNQPQHF
TRBD1,TRBV29-1,TRBJ1-5,many,TGCAGCGCCCAGACAGGGGCCAATCAGCCCCAGCATTTT,CSAQTGANQPQHF
TRBD1,TRBV27,TRBJ1-6,few,TGTGCCAGCAGTTTATCATCCGACAGGGAACGCGATTCACCCCTCCACTTT,CASSLSSDRERDSPLHF
.,TRBV7-9,TRBJ2-5,.,TGTGCCAGCAGTCCCCGTCAGGGGGGTTTCGTAGGAGAGACCCAGTACTTC,CASSPRQGGFVGETQYF
.,TRBV20-1,TRBJ1-5,.,TGCAGTGCTAGAATGGATAATAGCAATCAGCCCCAGCATTTT,CSARMDNSNQPQHF
TRBD1,TRBV20-1,TRBJ1-1,many,TGCAGTGCTAGTGAGATGCCAGGGGGGATGAACACTGAAGCTTTCTTT,CSASEMPGGMNTEAFF
.,TRBV6-1,TRBJ2-3,many,TGTGCCAGCAGTGAACCGGGGACCACAGATACGCAGTATTTT,CASSEPGTTDTQYF
.,TRBV11-2,TRBJ1-6,many,TGTGCCAGCAGCCGGAGGACAGCGTATAATTCACCCCTCCACTTT,CASSRRTAYNSPLHF
.,TRBV20-1,TRBJ1-5,many,TGCAGTGCTAGAGAAAATAGGGGAGGGATCGGCAATCAGCCCCAGCATTTT,CSARENRGGIGNQPQHF
TRBD2,TRBV2,TRBJ2-7,many,TGTGCCAGCTCCTACGCGGGGGGATCCTACGAGCAGTACTTC,CASSYAGGSYEQYF
.,TRBV7-3,TRBJ2-7,many,TGTGCCAGCAGCCCACTGGGTAACTCCTACGAGCAGTACTTC,CASSPLGNSYEQYF
TRBD1,TRBV4-1,TRBJ1-5,.,TGCGCCAGCAGCGACAGGGGGCTGGGGAATCAGCCCCAGCATTTT,CASSDRGLGNQPQHF
TRBD2,TRBV5-1,TRBJ2-3,few,TGCGCCAGCGGTCTAGCGGGAGCCGCAGATACGCAGTATTTT,CASGLAGAADTQYF
.,TRBV6-2/TRBV6-3,TRBJ2-1,many,TGTGCCAGCAGTTACTTAAGAGGAAAGGATGAGCAGTTCTTC,CASSYLRGKDEQFF
.,TRBV10-1,TRBJ2-7,many,TGCGCCAGCAGGCAGGGACCTGGCTACGAGCAGTACTTC,CASRQGPGYEQYF
.,TRBV7-9,TRBJ2-2,many,TGTGCCAGCAGCTTAGTTACGTCTCCGGCCGGGGAGCTGTTTTTT,CASSLVTSPAGELFF
TRBD2,TRBV2,TRBJ2-7,.,TGTGCCCTTCAAGGGACTAGCGGGAGAAGCGAGCAGTACTTC,CALQGTSGRSEQYF
TRBD2,TRBV11-2,TRBJ2-1,few,TGTGCCAGCAGCTTTAGCGGGAGTGGTGATGAGCAGTTCTTC,CASSFSGSGDEQFF
.,TRBV18,TRBJ2-5,many,TGTGCCAGCTCACCAATCGTGGGACGGCAAGAGACCCAGTACTTC,CASSPIVGRQETQYF
TRBD2,TRBV7-9,TRBJ2-1,many,TGTGCCAGCAGCCAACCGGCGGCCCCGGGACTAGCGTTGAATGAGCAGTTCTTC,CASSQPAAPGLALNEQFF